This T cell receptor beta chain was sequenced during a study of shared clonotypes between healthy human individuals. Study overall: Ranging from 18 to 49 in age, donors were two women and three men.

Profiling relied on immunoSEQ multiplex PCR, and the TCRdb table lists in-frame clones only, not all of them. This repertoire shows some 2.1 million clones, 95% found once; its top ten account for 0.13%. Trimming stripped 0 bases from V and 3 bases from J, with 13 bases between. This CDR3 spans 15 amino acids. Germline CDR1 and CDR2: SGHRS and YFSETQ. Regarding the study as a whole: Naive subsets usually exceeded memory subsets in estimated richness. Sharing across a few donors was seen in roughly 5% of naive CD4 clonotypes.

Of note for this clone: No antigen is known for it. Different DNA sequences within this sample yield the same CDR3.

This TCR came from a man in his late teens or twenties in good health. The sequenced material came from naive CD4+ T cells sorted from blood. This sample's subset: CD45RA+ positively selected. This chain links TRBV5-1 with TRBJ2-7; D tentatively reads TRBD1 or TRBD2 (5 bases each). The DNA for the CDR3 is TGCGCCAGCAGCTTGGGAGGGACCGCCGACTACGAGCAGTACTTC. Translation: CASSLGGTADYEQYF.